A single sample is the source of the 29 T cell receptor beta chains below, sequenced in a study of a mutant IDH1 vaccine in newly diagnosed glioma. No antigen has been identified for these receptors. Noted time point: week 5, during vaccination. Each dose delivered 300 ug of mutant IDH1 20-mer peptide subcutaneously with imiquimod. The table came from immunoSEQ multiplex PCR; TCRdb's copy has only in-frame clones and leaves some out. The table records some 42,000 clones, roughly 88% of them present only once. The specimen comprised PBMCs, sampled from a glioma patient whose treatment included an IDH1 peptide vaccine. The source is a man aged 40-55 years with glioma.

The gene calls are TRBV18 and TRBJ2-1, with unresolved D. The V and J ends lost 4 bases and 7 bases respectively, with 11 bases between them. The CDR3 length is 13 residues. CDR1 KGHSH and CDR2 LQKENI come from the germline V gene. The chain's CDR3 is CASSLQQGNEQFF. In DNA, the CDR3 is TGTGCCAGCTCACTTCAACAAGGAAATGAGCAGTTCTTC.

The rearrangement links TRBV25-1 to TRBJ1-2, with TRBD1 matching 7 bases. The CDR3 is 13 amino acids. Germline values: CDR1 MGHDK, CDR2 SYGVNS. Germline trimming cut 5 bases from V and 5 bases from J; bases unmatched to any gene: 5. The CDR3 region is CASSQGTAYGYTF. As DNA, the CDR3 is TGTGCCAGCAGTCAGGGGACAGCGTATGGCTACACCTTC.

The chain is built from TRBV19 and TRBJ1-5; 7 bases align to TRBD1. V shed 8 bases, J shed 2 bases, and the junction held 9 bases outside the gene matches. Germline CDR1 and CDR2: LNHDA and SQIVND (reference sequence). This CDR3 is built from 15 residues. The CDR3 DNA reads TGTGCCAGTTCCCGGGGCCAGGGGGGCAATCAGCCCCAGCATTTT. As protein: CASSRGQGGNQPQHF. Full variable domain (outside the CDR3, taken from reference TRBV19 and TRBJ1-5): DGGITQSPKYLFRKEGQNVTLSCEQNLNHDAMYWYRQDPGQGLRLIYYSQIVNDFQKGDIAEGYSVSREKKESFPLTVTSAQKNPTAFYLCASSRGQGGNQPQHFGDGTRLSIL.

This clone appeared once. The rearrangement joins TRBV9 to TRBJ2-1, with D tentatively TRBD1 or TRBD2 (5 bases each). Germline assignment: CDR1 SGDLS and CDR2 YYNGEE. This CDR3 region has 13 residues. V lost 3 bases, J lost 10 bases, and 14 bases lay in between. CDR3 region: CASSALSGAEQFF. In DNA form, the CDR3 reads TGTGCCAGCAGCGCCCTATCCGGGGCCGAGCAGTTCTTC.

The rearrangement links TRBV2 to TRBJ2-7; 7 bases agree with TRBD1. In germline, CDR1 is SNHLY, CDR2 FYNNEI. The CDR3 length is 13 residues. Trimming at V came to 5 bases and at J to 6 bases, leaving 7 bases not matched to a gene. The CDR3 DNA reads as TGTGCCAGCAGTCGACAGGGTTACGGCGAGCAGTACTTC. As protein: CASSRQGYGEQYF.

A few counts support this clone. The chain couples TRBV5-5 to TRBJ1-2; 7 bases align to TRBD1. V was clipped by 5 bases and J by 2 bases; unmatched bases: 9. Germline assignment: CDR1 SGHKS and CDR2 YYEKEE (reference sequence). The CDR3 length is 15 residues. CDR3 residues: CASSLSTGTNYGYTF. The CDR3 nucleotides read TGTGCCAGCAGTCTCTCGACAGGGACCAACTATGGCTACACCTTC.

V usage is TRBV6-5 and J usage is TRBJ1-1; 7 nucleotides match TRBD1. V was clipped by 6 bases and J by 3 bases; unmatched bases: 7. CDR1 is MNHEY and CDR2 is SVGAGI in the germline V gene. This CDR3 has 14 amino acids. The chain's CDR3 is CASSNDRVYTEAFF. The CDR3 coding sequence is TGTGCCAGCAGCAACGACAGGGTTTACACTGAAGCTTTCTTT.

The chain employs TRBV7-9 and TRBJ2-1, with unresolved D. Germline lookup yields CDR1 SEHNR and CDR2 FQNEAQ (reference sequence). The CDR3 sequence is 12 residues long. V lost 3 bases to trimming and J lost 5 bases, with 5 bases between them. CDR3 residues: CASSFKNNEQFF. CDR3 bases: TGTGCCAGCAGCTTCAAGAACAATGAGCAGTTCTTC.

This sequence joins TRBV21-1 and TRBJ2-2. TRBV21-1 is shown as a pseudogene. This CDR3 contains 10 residues. Written as DNA, the CDR3 is TGTGCCAGCAGCACCGGGGAGCTGTTTTTT. It encodes CASSTGELFF.

The rearrangement uses TRBV7-3 and TRBJ2-1; 7 nucleotides match TRBD2. This CDR3 spans 15 amino acids. Germline CDR1 reads SGHTA; CDR2 reads FQGTGA. After removal of 2 bases from V and 4 bases from J, the junction contained 5 bases not matched to a gene. This chain's CDR3 is CASSLYPSGYNEQFF. CDR3 bases: TGTGCCAGCAGCTTATATCCTAGCGGATACAATGAGCAGTTCTTC. The full variable domain, completed using reference TRBV7-3 and TRBJ2-1, is GAGVSQTPSNKVTEKGKYVELRCDPISGHTALYWYRQSLGQGPEFLIYFQGTGAADDSGLPNDRFFAVRPEGSVSTLKIQRTERGDSAVYLCASSLYPSGYNEQFFGPGTRLTVL.

The V call is TRBV5-6, the J call TRBJ1-2; 8 bases are a match to TRBD1. The junction had 1 base not matched to a gene; V was cut back by 4 bases and J by 5 bases. The V gene's germline CDR1 is SGHDT and CDR2 YYEEEE. This CDR3 region has 12 residues. The CDR3 DNA reads as TGTGCCAGCAGCGGGACAGGTTATGGCTACACCTTC. This encodes CASSGTGYGYTF.

The J gene is TRBJ2-5, the V gene TRBV19, with D perhaps matching TRBD1 (5 bases). This CDR3 has 15 residues. Germline V gene lookup returns CDR1 LNHDA and CDR2 SQIVND (reference sequence). Trimming left V 1 base short and J 5 bases short, with 14 bases between. The CDR3, as DNA: TGTGCCAGTAGTATAGGGACATCCTTGCGGGAGACCCAGTACTTC. It yields the protein CASSIGTSLRETQYF.

This CDR3 is CAISEGGLRYEQYF. The CDR3, as DNA: TGTGCCATCAGTGAGGGGGGTTTAAGGTACGAGCAGTACTTC. V is TRBV10-3 and J is TRBJ2-7; D is perhaps TRBD1 or TRBD2 (5 bases each). This CDR3 is built from 14 residues. CDR1 is ENHRY, CDR2 SYGVKD, per germline. Trimming took off 2 bases at V and 4 bases at J, with 12 bases between the two ends.

This chain joins TRBV7-2 and TRBJ2-3; 8 nucleotides agree with TRBD2. The CDR3 extends over 17 amino acids. V was clipped by 5 bases and J by 4 bases; unmatched bases: 14. CDR1 and CDR2 (germline): SGHTA, FQGNSA. The CDR3 sequence: CASSTFTIAGRADTQYF. The DNA of the CDR3 is TGTGCCAGCAGCACGTTCACTATAGCGGGAAGGGCAGATACGCAGTATTTT. Supplemented by reference TRBV7-2 and TRBJ2-3, the full variable domain reads GAGVSQSPSNKVTEKGKDVELRCDPISGHTALYWYRQSLGQGLEFLIYFQGNSAPDKSGLPSDRFSAERTGGSVSTLTIQRTQQEDSAVYLCASSTFTIAGRADTQYFGPGTRLTVL.

V gene TRBV19 combines with J gene TRBJ1-5, with a tentative D call TRBD1 (6 bases). The CDR3 runs to 13 residues. Trimming shortened V by 6 bases and J by 3 bases, and 9 bases separated the two germline ends. CDR1 LNHDA and CDR2 SQIVND come from the germline V gene (reference sequence). The CDR3 protein is CASRRTVNQPQHF. DNA of the CDR3: TGTGCCAGTAGGAGGACAGTCAATCAGCCCCAGCATTTT.

The chain uses TRBV7-8 and TRBJ2-2, with 8 bases that match TRBD2. V gave up 4 bases and J gave up 6 bases; unmatched junction bases: 10. Germline V lookup: CDR1 SGHVS, CDR2 FQNEAQ. CDR3 size: 16 residues. CDR3 region: CASSSRTSLSSGELFF. CDR3 bases: TGTGCCAGCAGCTCCCGGACTAGCCTTTCCTCCGGGGAGCTGTTTTTT.

This clone occurred a few times. The gene calls are TRBV18 and TRBJ2-7; 8 bases are shared with TRBD2. The CDR3 has 14 residues. V trimming: 6 bases; J trimming: 7 bases; junction bases outside the gene matches: 11. Germline V gene data show CDR1 as KGHSH and CDR2 as LQKENI. CDR3 loop: CASSPGLVEGEQYF. As DNA, the CDR3 is TGTGCCAGCTCGCCGGGACTAGTGGAAGGGGAGCAGTACTTC.

The chain recombines TRBV4-1 with TRBJ2-7; 8 nucleotides agree with TRBD2. The junction had 7 bases not matched to a gene; V was cut back by 3 bases and J by 6 bases. Germline V gene sequence: CDR1 MGHRA, CDR2 YSYEKL. This CDR3 is built from 14 residues. CDR3 sequence: CASSQGLVSTEQYF. The CDR3 bases are TGCGCCAGCAGCCAGGGACTAGTTTCCACCGAGCAGTACTTC.

CDR3 nucleotides: TGTGCCAGCACCAGGGAACTCTCTGGAAACACCATATATTTT. This encodes CASTRELSGNTIYF. The chain links TRBV6-1 to TRBJ1-3; maybe TRBD1 (5 bases). V was trimmed by 7 bases and J by 0 bases, leaving 10 bases between them. The germline CDR1 and CDR2 sequences are MNHNS and SASEGT. The CDR3 has 14 amino acids.

The rearrangement uses TRBV5-1 and TRBJ2-1; D could derive from TRBD1 or TRBD2 (5 bases each). The length of the CDR3 is 13 residues. V was trimmed by 4 bases and J by 6 bases, leaving 11 bases between them. CDR1 is SGHRS, CDR2 YFSETQ, per germline. Here the CDR3 reads CASSPMGVNEQFF. The CDR3 bases are TGCGCCAGCAGCCCGATGGGGGTCAATGAGCAGTTCTTC.

V usage is TRBV4-1 and J usage is TRBJ2-7; 12 nucleotides match TRBD2. From germline, CDR1 is MGHRA and CDR2 YSYEKL. The CDR3 is 16 amino acids. The trim removed 0 bases at V and 6 bases at J, leaving 6 bases unmatched. CDR3 region: CASSQDSSGRAREQYF. Written as DNA, the CDR3 is TGCGCCAGCAGCCAAGATTCTAGCGGGAGGGCCCGCGAGCAGTACTTC.

This clone appeared a few times. This chain connects TRBV29-1 to TRBJ2-5; 9 bases map to TRBD1. The closer fit of TRBJ2-7 to the DNA end suggests the J call may be wrong. The CDR3 has 14 amino acids. The germline gives CDR1 SQVTM, CDR2 ANQGSEA. CDR3 sequence reads: CSVEQYGTGREQYF. CDR3 coding DNA: TGCAGCGTTGAACAATACGGGACAGGGCGCGAGCAGTACTTC.

The chain joins TRBV7-9 to TRBJ1-2; D remains unclear. Germline values: CDR1 SEHNR, CDR2 FQNEAQ (reference sequence). Deletions cut 4 bases from V and 3 bases from J, with 24 bases between. The CDR3 sequence is 18 residues long. The CDR3 here is CASSSTDEASQIYYGYTF. CDR3 nucleotide sequence: TGTGCCAGCAGCTCGACGGACGAAGCTAGTCAAATCTACTATGGCTACACCTTC.

J is TRBJ2-1 and V is TRBV7-3; D is ambiguous. Looked up from germline, CDR1 is SGHTA and CDR2 is FQGTGA. This CDR3 contains 13 residues. Trimming cost V 1 base and J 6 bases, with 7 bases left between them. The CDR3 loop reads CASSLSPANEQFF. CDR3 nucleotides: TGTGCCAGCAGCTTAAGCCCAGCCAATGAGCAGTTCTTC.

The genes are TRBV19 and TRBJ2-7; 11 nucleotides line up with TRBD1. Germline CDR1 reads LNHDA; CDR2 reads SQIVND (reference sequence). V trimming: 1 base; J trimming: 2 bases; junction bases outside the gene matches: 1. This CDR3 contains 15 residues. The CDR3 nucleotides are TGTGCCAGTAGTATAGTGGGACAGGGGGCCTACGAGCAGTACTTC. Translated, it gives CASSIVGQGAYEQYF.

The chain is built from TRBV18 and TRBJ2-2; 7 nucleotides line up with TRBD1. CDR1 is KGHSH and CDR2 is LQKENI in the germline V gene. V lost 3 bases to trimming and J lost 0 bases; unmatched junction nucleotides: 4. The CDR3 runs to 16 residues. The DNA for the CDR3 is TGTGCCAGCTCACCGACAGGGCCGACGAACACCGGGGAGCTGTTTTTT. Translation: CASSPTGPTNTGELFF.

There are a few counts of this clone. J is TRBJ1-2 and V is TRBV11-2, with D perhaps TRBD1 (6 bases). The length of the CDR3 is 14 residues. Trimming left V 5 bases short and J 4 bases short, with 14 bases between. Germline values: CDR1 SGHAT, CDR2 FQNNGV. CDR3 sequence reads: CASSPLTGSYGYTF. In nucleotides, the CDR3 is TGTGCCAGCAGCCCCTTAACAGGGAGCTATGGCTACACCTTC.

V usage is TRBV6-5 and J usage is TRBJ1-5; TRBD1 is a possible D gene (5 bases). The V and J ends lost 6 bases and 2 bases respectively, with 11 bases between them. Germline lookup yields CDR1 MNHEY and CDR2 SVGAGI. The CDR3 is 14 amino acids. CDR3 bases: TGTGCCAGCAGAGCGGGACTCGGCAATCAGCCCCAGCATTTT. It is translated as CASRAGLGNQPQHF.

The chain links TRBV28 to TRBJ2-1, with a possible D match to TRBD2 (5 bases). CDR3 length: 12 amino acids. CDR1 MDHEN and CDR2 SYDVKM come from the germline V gene. Trimming removed 5 bases at V and 9 bases at J, with 11 bases between. The CDR3 nucleotides are TGTGCCAGCAGTGTCGGGAACATTGAGCAGTTCTTC. This codes for CASSVGNIEQFF.